This section outlines one TCR beta chain sequence together with its context. TCRdb used MiXCR to reprocess the 5' RACE reads, holding one entry per CDR3 protein. This table holds 450,000 to 650,000 distinct CDR3 sequences, about 20% found once. This entry comes from a study of T-cell memory formation after mild COVID-19. The length of the CDR3 is 19 residues. Germline values: CDR1 LGHNA, CDR2 YSLEER. V lost 4 bases and J lost 3, with 25 bases in between. The sequenced material came from PBMCs or a T cell subset sorted from them (not recorded which). The clonotype comes from an adult woman who had mild COVID-19 (a few samples of this study predate the infection). Cell type and time point are not known. The rearrangement links TRBV4-3 to TRBJ2-1, with D possibly being TRBD1 (8 bases). CDR3 loop: CASSPRDRTGGRVYNEQFF. The CDR3 nucleotides are TGCGCCAGCAGCCCGCGGGACAGGACGGGCGGGAGAGTCTACAATGAGCAGTTCTTC.